Listed below are T cell receptor beta chains from one sample, sequenced in a study of cytomegalovirus exposure and HLA in healthy donors. Using immunoSEQ multiplex PCR, the repertoire was profiled, and TCRdb retains in-frame clones only, with some absent. This sample carries 110,000 or so clones, roughly 86% of them seen once, and the ten largest clones take around 4.1%. Specimen: PBMCs. The origin of the receptors is a young woman in good health and CMV-seropositive. Both conserved end residues are trimmed from each CDR3. Each record gives: V gene, J gene, CDR3 length, CDR3 protein.

TRBV6-1	TRBJ2-7	10	ASSEALTEQY
TRBV11-2	TRBJ1-2	12	ASGPGQGYYGYT
TRBV28	TRBJ1-2	12	AAGQGPSEYGYT
TRBV9	TRBJ2-1	13	ASSVAGPSYNEQF
TRBV19	TRBJ1-2	11	ASSQWQGFGYT
TRBV7-8	TRBJ2-7	15	ASSVTGGAGGSYEQY
TRBV5-1	TRBJ2-1	11	ASRPPLGGEQF
TRBV6-1	TRBJ2-7	13	TSRKVGGPIYEQY
TRBV19	TRBJ1-2	13	ASTDPGGVNYGYT
TRBV5-1	TRBJ2-1	13	ASSPGLAGVDEQF